Sequencing of this TCR beta chain was carried out in a study of blood T cell repertoires in COVID-19. About the study: Sample material is recorded as cDNA or gDNA derived from T cells, B-cell-depleted T cells, or PBMCs.

Trimming pared 3 bases from V and 4 bases from J, leaving 15 bases between. This CDR3 is 15 amino acids long. Source study methods: Quantification of nucleated cells was approximated via reference gene primer amplification. Clones were read by immunoSEQ multiplex PCR, and TCRdb kept only the in-frame ones, dropping some. The V and J calls and clone size come from that table; D and trimming were worked out from the DNA. The table has roughly 150,000 clones, approximately 84% seen once. This clonotype was obtained from a human donor in a cohort sampled during active COVID-19. Sequenced input: peripheral blood. The rearrangement uses TRBV23-1 and TRBJ1-1; a weak D match, TRBD1 (5 bases). TRBV23-1 is placed among ORFs of uncertain function. For the CDR3, the DNA is TGCGCCAGCAGTCAGATCAGGGAAGAGAGCACTGAAGCTTTCTTT. Translating gives CASSQIREESTEAFF.